This T cell receptor beta chain was identified during a study of Ad26.COV2.S vaccination and SARS-CoV-2 variants. The CDR3 covers 15 residues. Per germline, CDR1 KGHDR and CDR2 SFDVKD. Trimming took 4 bases from V and 3 from J; bases not matched to a gene: 4. Stated treatment: around 19 received Ad26.COV2.S at low or high dose, single or two shots; about 5 received placebo; per-sample allocation not given. Sampling was done on day 63 after the first vaccine or placebo injection. Profiling relied on immunoSEQ multiplex PCR, and the TCRdb table lists in-frame clones only, not all of them. The data contain 300,000 to 350,000 clones, approximately 90% of them singletons.

The receptor's source is a person aged 18-60 years who received the Ad26.COV2.S COVID-19 vaccine or a placebo. Sequences were derived from peripheral blood, sampled in a trial of Ad26.COV2.S vaccine versus placebo. V and J are TRBV24-1 and TRBJ1-4, with TRBD1 identical over 7 bases. CDR3 in DNA: TGTGCCACCAGTGACCAGACAGGGCCTAATGAAAAACTGTTTTTT. It encodes CATSDQTGPNEKLFF.